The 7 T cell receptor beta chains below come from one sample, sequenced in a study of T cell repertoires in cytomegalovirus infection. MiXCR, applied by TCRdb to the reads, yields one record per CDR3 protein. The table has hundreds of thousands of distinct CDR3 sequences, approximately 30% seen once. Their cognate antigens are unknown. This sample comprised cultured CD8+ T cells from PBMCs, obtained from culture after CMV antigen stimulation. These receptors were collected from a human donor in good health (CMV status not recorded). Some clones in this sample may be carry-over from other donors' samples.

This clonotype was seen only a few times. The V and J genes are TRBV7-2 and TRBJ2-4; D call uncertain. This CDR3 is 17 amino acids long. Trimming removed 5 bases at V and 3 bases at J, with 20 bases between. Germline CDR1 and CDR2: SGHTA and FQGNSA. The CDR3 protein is CASSHTVELLLKNIQYF. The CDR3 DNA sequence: TGTGCCAGCAGCCATACCGTAGAGTTACTTCTCAAAAACATTCAGTACTTC.

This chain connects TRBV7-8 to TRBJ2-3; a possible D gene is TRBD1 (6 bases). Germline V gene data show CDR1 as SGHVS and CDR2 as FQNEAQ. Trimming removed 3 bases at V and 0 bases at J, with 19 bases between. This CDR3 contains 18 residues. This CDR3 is CASSFPRGGQISTDTQYF. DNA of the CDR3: TGTGCCAGCAGCTTCCCCCGAGGGGGACAAATCAGCACAGATACGCAGTATTTT. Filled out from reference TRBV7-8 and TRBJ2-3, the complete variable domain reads GAGVSQSPRYKVAKRGQDVALRCDPISGHVSLFWYQQALGQGPEFLTYFQNEAQLDKSGLPSDRFFAERPEGSVSTLKIQRTQQEDSAVYLCASSFPRGGQISTDTQYFGPGTRLTVL.

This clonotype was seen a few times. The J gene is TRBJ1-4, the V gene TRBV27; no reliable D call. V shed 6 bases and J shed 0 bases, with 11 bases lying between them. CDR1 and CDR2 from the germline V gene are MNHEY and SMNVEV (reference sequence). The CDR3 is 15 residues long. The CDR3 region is CASRRSFSTNEKLFF. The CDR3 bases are TGTGCCAGCAGGCGGTCGTTTTCAACTAATGAAAAACTGTTTTTT.

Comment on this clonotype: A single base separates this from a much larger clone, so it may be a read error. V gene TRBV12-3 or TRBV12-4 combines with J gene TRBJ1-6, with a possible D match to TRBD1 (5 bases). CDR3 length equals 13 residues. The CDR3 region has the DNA TGTGCCAACAGTTTCGGGGCAGGTTCACCCCTCCACTTT. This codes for CANSFGAGSPLHF.

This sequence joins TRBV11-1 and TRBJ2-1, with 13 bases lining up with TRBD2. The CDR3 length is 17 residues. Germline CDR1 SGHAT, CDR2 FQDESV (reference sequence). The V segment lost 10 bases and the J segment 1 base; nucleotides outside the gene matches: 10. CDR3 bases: TGTGCCACGACCGGGACTAGCGGGATTGTATCCTACAATGAGCAGTTCTTC. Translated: CATTGTSGIVSYNEQFF.

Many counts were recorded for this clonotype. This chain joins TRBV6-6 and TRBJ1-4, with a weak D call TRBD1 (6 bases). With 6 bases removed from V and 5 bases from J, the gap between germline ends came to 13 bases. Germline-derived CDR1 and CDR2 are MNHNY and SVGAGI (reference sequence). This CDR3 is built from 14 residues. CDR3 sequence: CASSRQGTNEKLFF. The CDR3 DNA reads TGTGCCAGCAGCCGTCAGGGGACAAATGAAAAACTGTTTTTT.

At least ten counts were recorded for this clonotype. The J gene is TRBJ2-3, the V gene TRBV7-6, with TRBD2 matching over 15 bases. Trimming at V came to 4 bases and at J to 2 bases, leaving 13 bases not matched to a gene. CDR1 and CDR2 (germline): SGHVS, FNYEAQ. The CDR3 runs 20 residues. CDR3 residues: CASSYRTSGGAFRDTDTQYF. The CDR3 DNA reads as TGTGCCAGCAGCTACCGGACTAGCGGGGGGGCCTTCCGGGACACAGATACGCAGTATTTT.